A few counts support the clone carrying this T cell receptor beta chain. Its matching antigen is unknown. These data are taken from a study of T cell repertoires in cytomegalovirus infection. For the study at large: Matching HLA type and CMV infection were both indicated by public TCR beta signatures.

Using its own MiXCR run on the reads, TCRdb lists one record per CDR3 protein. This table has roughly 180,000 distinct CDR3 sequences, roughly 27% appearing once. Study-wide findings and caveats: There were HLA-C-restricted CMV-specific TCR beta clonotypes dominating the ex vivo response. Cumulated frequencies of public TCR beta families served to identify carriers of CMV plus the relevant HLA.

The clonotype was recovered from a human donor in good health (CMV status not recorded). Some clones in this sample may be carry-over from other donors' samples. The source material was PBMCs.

The CDR3 reads CASSLIALGEQFF. CDR3 bases: TGTGCCAGCAGTTTAATAGCCTTAGGTGAGCAGTTCTTC. V and J are TRBV12-3 or TRBV12-4 and TRBJ2-1, with D unresolved. V gave up 2 bases and J gave up 9 bases, with 11 bases separating them. This CDR3 is built from 13 residues.